The 5 T cell receptor beta chains given below trace back to one sample, sequenced in a study of shared clonotypes between healthy human individuals. Clones were read by immunoSEQ multiplex PCR, and TCRdb kept only the in-frame ones, dropping some. The table lists 1,100,000 or so clones, about 80% of them singletons. Material: memory CD4+ T cells from PBMCs. Documented subset: CD45RA-negative fraction. The receptors come from a man between 18 and 29 years old in good health. Some clones in this sample may be carry-over from other donors' samples.

Note on this clone: Other nucleotide sequences from this sample produce the same CDR3. This rearrangement joins TRBV5-1 to TRBJ1-4, with D possibly being TRBD1 (5 bases). This CDR3 has 14 residues. The ends were cut back, 0 bases at V and 3 bases at J, with 6 bases in the middle. The germline gives CDR1 SGHRS, CDR2 YFSETQ. CDR3 region: CASSLEGPNEKLFF. The CDR3 DNA reads TGCGCCAGCAGCTTGGAGGGGCCTAATGAAAAACTGTTTTTT.

The chain links TRBV4-2 to TRBJ2-5, with TRBD1 as a possible D gene (6 bases). V lost 4 bases to trimming and J lost 2 bases, with 11 bases between them. The CDR3 is 14 residues long. The germline CDR1 and CDR2 sequences are LGHNA and YNFKEQ. As DNA, the CDR3 is TGTGCCAGCAGCCTGAGGACAGCGCAAGAGACCCAGTACTTC. It yields the protein CASSLRTAQETQYF.

The chain employs TRBV7-9 and TRBJ1-3; D gene unclear. V gave up 7 bases and J gave up 10 bases, with 26 bases separating them. CDR3 length equals 16 residues. The V gene's germline CDR1 is SEHNR and CDR2 FQNEAQ (reference sequence). CDR3 nucleotides: TGTGCCAGCACCGACATAAAAGGGCCTCCTGCGTCGACCATATATTTT. Amino acids: CASTDIKGPPASTIYF.

This clone appeared a single time. The chain uses TRBV6-1 and TRBJ1-1; tentatively, D is TRBD1 (5 bases). The germline gives CDR1 MNHNS, CDR2 SASEGT. Trimming removed 7 bases from V and 1 base from J, with 10 bases in between. CDR3 length: 13 residues. In DNA form, the CDR3 reads TGTGCCAGCACTTCCCAGGGGAACACTGAAGCTTTCTTT. Translated, it gives CASTSQGNTEAFF.

CDR3 residues: CAIRNTGDTEAFF. For the CDR3, the DNA is TGTGCCATCAGAAATACAGGAGACACTGAAGCTTTCTTT. The genes are TRBV10-3 and TRBJ1-1; TRBD1 is a possible D gene (5 bases). This CDR3 comprises 13 residues. V lost 6 bases to trimming and J lost 3 bases, with 11 bases between them. Germline CDR1 is ENHRY and CDR2 is SYGVKD.